The rows below give T cell receptor beta chains drawn from one sample of a study of blood T cell repertoires in COVID-19. Clones were read by immunoSEQ multiplex PCR, and TCRdb kept only the in-frame ones, dropping some. Of about 380,000 clones listed, 81% are singletons. Sequenced sample: peripheral blood. The receptors originated from a human donor with acute or convalescent COVID-19. The donor label of this sample is uncertain. Both conserved end residues are part of each CDR3. The D gene is left open where the match is weak. The size of a clone is reported for some rows only, either as once, few or many, or as a class for expanded clones.

v_call	j_call	d_call	clone_size	cdr3_aa	cdr3_nt
TRBV6-5	TRBJ1-2	-	-	CASSIKIGGSYGYTF	TGTGCCAGCAGCATCAAAATAGGGGGATCCTATGGCTACACCTTC
TRBV7-8	TRBJ1-1	-	once	CASKGRGKNTEAFF	TGTGCCAGCAAAGGGAGGGGCAAGAACACTGAAGCTTTCTTT
TRBV3-1/TRBV3-2	TRBJ1-2	-	-	CASSQENFSSGGYTF	TGTGCCAGCAGCCAAGAGAATTTTAGCTCGGGGGGCTACACCTTC
TRBV28	TRBJ1-4	-	-	CASREIGRTNEKLFF	TGTGCCAGCAGGGAAATAGGACGGACAAATGAAAAACTGTTTTTT
TRBV7-2	TRBJ1-4	TRBD1	-	CASSRGPTNEKLFF	TGTGCCAGCAGCAGGGGGCCAACTAATGAAAAACTGTTTTTT
TRBV3-1/TRBV3-2	TRBJ2-3	TRBD2	once	CASSQYAGTSGATDTQYF	TGTGCCAGCAGCCAGTATGCCGGGACTAGCGGGGCCACAGATACGCAGTATTTT
TRBV3-1/TRBV3-2	TRBJ1-4	-	-	CASSTTALLNEKLFF	TGTGCCAGCAGCACGACAGCCCTCCTTAATGAAAAACTGTTTTTT
TRBV2	TRBJ1-1	TRBD1	-	CASSQNFPGQGANTEAFF	TGTGCCAGCAGCCAAAATTTTCCGGGACAGGGGGCGAACACTGAAGCTTTCTTT
TRBV10-1	TRBJ1-2	TRBD1	-	CASSESNRGHGYTF	TGCGCCAGCAGTGAGTCGAACAGGGGGCATGGCTACACCTTC
TRBV7-8	TRBJ2-7	-	-	CASSPGLYEQYF	TGTGCCAGCAGCCCAGGCCTCTACGAGCAGTACTTC
TRBV5-1	TRBJ2-7	TRBD2	-	CASRGTSGSSEQYF	TGCGCCAGCAGAGGGACTAGCGGGAGTAGCGAGCAGTACTTC
TRBV6-5	TRBJ2-2	-	-	CASSRLGGTGELFF	TGTGCCAGCAGTCGCCTAGGTGGTACCGGGGAGCTGTTTTTT
TRBV6-6	TRBJ2-1	TRBD2	-	CASSYSGGRGGNEQFF	TGTGCCAGCAGTTACTCGGGCGGGAGAGGTGGCAATGAGCAGTTCTTC
TRBV5-1	TRBJ1-2	TRBD1	-	CASSLSGQRLSNYGYTF	TGCGCCAGCAGCTTGTCGGGACAGAGACTTTCTAACTATGGCTACACCTTC
TRBV2	TRBJ1-2	TRBD1	-	CASKQGLGYGYTF	TGTGCCAGCAAACAGGGGTTGGGGTATGGCTACACCTTC
TRBV19	TRBJ2-1	TRBD2	-	CASSILTSGGVKFF	TGTGCCAGTAGTATCTTGACTAGCGGGGGGGTTAAGTTCTTC